This TCR beta chain was profiled in a study of T cells in Graves' hyperthyroidism and ophthalmopathy. The study excluded patients with uncontrolled infection, other autoimmune disease, pregnancy or lactation. On the basis of clinical symptoms, serum thyroxine and TRAb, thyroid ultrasound and orbital computed tomography, diagnoses were made. RNA transcripts yielded amplified TCR beta CDR3 regions. In the first-round RT-PCR of the TCR CDR3, the HTBI primer set was used. TCRdb independently ran MiXCR on the multiplex PCR reads; one entry per CDR3 protein. The sample records 490,000 or so distinct CDR3 sequences, over 35% being singletons. Notes on the study in general: The authors' 13 V-J model separated ophthalmopathy from stable hyperthyroidism. Most clonotypes expanded in the thyroid (above 0.001) were also present in blood.

V was clipped by 5 bases and J by 7 bases, with 26 bases between them. The CDR3 spans 17 residues. The germline gives CDR1 SEHNR, CDR2 FQNEAQ (reference sequence). This clonotype was seen ten or more times. Antigen: not known. Sequencing used peripheral blood or thyroid tissue (not recorded which). The chain carries TRBV7-9 and TRBJ1-2, with D possibly being TRBD1 (5 bases). The receptor was isolated from an adult woman with Graves' disease, either hyperthyroidism or ophthalmopathy (not recorded which). The CDR3 sequence: CASSPLLGQGDVFGYTF. CDR3 in DNA: TGTGCCAGCAGCCCCCTCTTGGGGCAGGGCGATGTATTTGGCTACACCTTC.